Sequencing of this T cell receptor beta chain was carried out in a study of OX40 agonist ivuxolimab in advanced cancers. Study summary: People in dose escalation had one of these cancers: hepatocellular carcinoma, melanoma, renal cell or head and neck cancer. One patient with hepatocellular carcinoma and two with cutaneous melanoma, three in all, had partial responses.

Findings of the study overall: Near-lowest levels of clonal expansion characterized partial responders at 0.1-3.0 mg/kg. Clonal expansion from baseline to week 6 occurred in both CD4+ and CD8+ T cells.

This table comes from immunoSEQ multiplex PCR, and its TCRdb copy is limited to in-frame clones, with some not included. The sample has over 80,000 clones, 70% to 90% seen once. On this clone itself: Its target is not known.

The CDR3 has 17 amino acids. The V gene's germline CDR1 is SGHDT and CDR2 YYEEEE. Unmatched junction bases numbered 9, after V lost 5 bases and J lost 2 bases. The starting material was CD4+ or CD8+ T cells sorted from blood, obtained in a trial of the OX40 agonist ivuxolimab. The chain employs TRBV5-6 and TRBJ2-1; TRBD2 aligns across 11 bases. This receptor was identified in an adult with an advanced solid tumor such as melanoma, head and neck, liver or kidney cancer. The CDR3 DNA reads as TGTGCCAGCAGTTTAACTAGCGGGGGTGATACCTACAATGAGCAGTTCTTC. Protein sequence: CASSLTSGGDTYNEQFF.